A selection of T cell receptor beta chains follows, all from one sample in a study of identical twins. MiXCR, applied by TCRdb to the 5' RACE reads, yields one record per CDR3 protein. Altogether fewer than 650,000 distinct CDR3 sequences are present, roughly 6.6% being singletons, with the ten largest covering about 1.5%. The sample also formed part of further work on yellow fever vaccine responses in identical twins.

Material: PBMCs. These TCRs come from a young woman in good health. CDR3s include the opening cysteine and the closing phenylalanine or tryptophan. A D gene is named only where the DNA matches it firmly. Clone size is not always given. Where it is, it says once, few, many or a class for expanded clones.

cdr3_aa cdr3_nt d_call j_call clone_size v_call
CSARGGHGYNEQFF TGCAGTGCTAGGGGTGGACACGGATACAATGAGCAGTTCTTC NA TRBJ2-1 NA TRBV20-1
CASRRGQGRNQPQHF TGTGCCAGCAGGAGGGGGCAGGGGCGAAATCAGCCCCAGCATTTT TRBD1 TRBJ1-5 many TRBV12-3/TRBV12-4
CASSDPGQPHQPQHF TGTGCCAGCAGTGACCCCGGACAACCCCATCAGCCCCAGCATTTT NA TRBJ1-5 NA TRBV6-1
CASTRTSGGGYTQYF TGTGCCAGCACCCGGACTAGCGGGGGCGGGTATACGCAGTATTTT TRBD2 TRBJ2-3 few TRBV6-1
CASSAPSVSSYNEQFF TGTGCCAGCAGTGCTCCGAGCGTGAGCTCCTACAATGAGCAGTTCTTC NA TRBJ2-1 few TRBV28
CASSQLTRGPTNTEAFF TGCGCCAGCAGCCAACTAACCAGGGGACCGACGAACACTGAAGCTTTCTTT NA TRBJ1-1 many TRBV4-1
CASSLGTGELAKNIQYF TGTGCCAGCAGCTTGGGGACAGGCGAACTAGCCAAAAACATTCAGTACTTC TRBD1 TRBJ2-4 few TRBV7-8
CASSPPSTTDTQYF TGTGCCAGCAGCCCTCCATCCACCACAGATACGCAGTATTTT NA TRBJ2-3 few TRBV7-9
CASSFVGAAYEQYF TGTGCCAGCAGTTTTGTGGGGGCCGCCTACGAGCAGTACTTC NA TRBJ2-7 few TRBV28
CASSLGDGYNEQFF TGTGCCAGCAGTTTAGGGGACGGGTACAATGAGCAGTTCTTC NA TRBJ2-1 many TRBV28
CASSYGSGGPYEQYF TGTGCCAGCAGTTACGGTTCGGGGGGACCCTACGAGCAGTACTTC TRBD2 TRBJ2-7 NA TRBV6-5
CASSPVPNQPQHF TGTGCCAGCAGCCCAGTACCTAATCAGCCCCAGCATTTT NA TRBJ1-5 NA TRBV12-3/TRBV12-4
CASSYSRTSGDYTDTQYF TGTGCCAGCAGTTACTCCCGGACTAGCGGGGATTACACAGATACGCAGTATTTT TRBD2 TRBJ2-3 few TRBV6-5
CASSEGQGAFDTQYF TGTGCCAGCAGCGAGGGACAGGGGGCGTTTGATACGCAGTATTTT TRBD1 TRBJ2-3 NA TRBV2
CSVPPSGLSYNEQFF TGCAGCGTCCCTCCTAGCGGACTTTCCTACAATGAGCAGTTCTTC TRBD2 TRBJ2-1 many TRBV29-1
CSVAEGNQPQHF TGCAGCGTTGCTGAAGGCAATCAGCCCCAGCATTTT NA TRBJ1-5 many TRBV29-1